This T cell receptor beta chain was obtained from a study of technical replicates of blood from several donors. Sequenced by immunoSEQ multiplex PCR; TCRdb stores in-frame clones only, minus some. The data hold some 80,000 clones, with more than 80% observed a single time. V lost 4 bases, J lost 11 bases, and 8 bases stayed unmatched. The CDR3 has 14 amino acids. Germline V gives CDR1 SGHRS, CDR2 YFSETQ. Input material: T cells isolated from PBMCs. The TCR was taken from a human donor in good health. The chain couples TRBV5-1 to TRBJ2-6; TRBD1 matches 8 bases. CDR3 DNA: TGCGCCAGCAGCCTAAGACAGGGGTGGGACGTCCTGACTTTC. Translated, it gives CASSLRQGWDVLTF.